Included here is one TCR beta chain sequence, with context. Produced via immunoSEQ multiplex PCR; TCRdb's table is partial and in-frame only. Altogether 60,000 to 85,000 clones are present, roughly 97% being singletons, with the ten largest covering 0.2% to 0.25%. The data were taken from a study of technical replicates of blood from several donors. The TCR comes from a human donor in good health. Specimen: T cells isolated from PBMCs.

The CDR3 sequence: CSVGRARGNTIYF. DNA for the CDR3: TGCAGCGTTGGCAGGGCTAGGGGAAACACCATATATTTT. This chain uses TRBV29-1 with TRBJ1-3; possible D gene TRBD1, 5 bases. The CDR3 is made up of 13 amino acids. Germline V gene data show CDR1 as SQVTM and CDR2 as ANQGSEA. V shed 4 bases and J shed 4 bases, with 11 bases lying between them.